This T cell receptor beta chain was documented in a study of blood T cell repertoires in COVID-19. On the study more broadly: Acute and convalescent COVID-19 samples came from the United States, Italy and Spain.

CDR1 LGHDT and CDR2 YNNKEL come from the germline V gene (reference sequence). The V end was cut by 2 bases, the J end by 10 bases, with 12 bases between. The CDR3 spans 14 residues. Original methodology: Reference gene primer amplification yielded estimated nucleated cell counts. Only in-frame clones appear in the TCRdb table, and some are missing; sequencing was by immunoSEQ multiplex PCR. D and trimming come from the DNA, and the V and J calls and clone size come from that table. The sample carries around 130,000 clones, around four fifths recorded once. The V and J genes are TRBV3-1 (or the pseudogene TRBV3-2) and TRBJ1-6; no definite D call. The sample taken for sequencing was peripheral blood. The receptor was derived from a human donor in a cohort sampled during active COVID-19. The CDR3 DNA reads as TGTGCCAGCAGCCAAAGTATCCTGAGGTCACCCCTCCACTTT. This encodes CASSQSILRSPLHF.